What follows are 29 T cell receptor beta chains derived from one specimen sequenced in a study of T cell responses to AZD1222 COVID-19 vaccine. Clones were read by immunoSEQ multiplex PCR, and TCRdb kept only the in-frame ones, dropping some. The table lists 200,000 to 250,000 clones, around 94% of them singletons. Sequences were derived from peripheral blood, sampled 28 days after the second dose of the MenACWY control vaccine. These TCRs come from an adult who received the MenACWY meningococcal vaccine as a control.

V gene TRBV29-1 combines with J gene TRBJ2-7, with D possibly TRBD1 on 6 matching bases. This CDR3 contains 13 residues. Germline V gene data show CDR1 as SQVTM and CDR2 as ANQGSEA. V lost 7 bases, J lost 6 bases, and 19 bases lay in between. The CDR3 region is CSAWDTLYPEQYF. CDR3 bases: TGCAGCGCTTGGGACACTCTTTACCCCGAGCAGTACTTC.

CDR3 residues: CSVEAGWDEKLFF. CDR3 bases: TGCAGCGTTGAGGCGGGGTGGGATGAAAAACTGTTTTTT. The rearrangement joins TRBV29-1 to TRBJ1-4; D not certain. Between the trimmed V and J ends, which lost 3 bases and 6 bases, there was a span of 11 bases. This CDR3 contains 13 residues. In germline, CDR1 is SQVTM, CDR2 ANQGSEA. Complete variable domain (other parts from reference TRBV29-1 and TRBJ1-4): SAVISQKPSRDICQRGTSLTIQCQVDSQVTMMFWYRQQPGQSLTLIATANQGSEATYESGFVIDKFPISRPNLTFSTLTVSNMSPEDSSIYLCSVEAGWDEKLFFGSGTQLSVL.

The CDR3 is CASSQQGLHEQYF. The CDR3 DNA reads TGTGCCAGCAGCCAACAGGGTCTGCACGAGCAGTACTTC. V and J are TRBV5-4 and TRBJ2-7, with D maybe TRBD1 (6 bases). V was shortened by 4 bases and J by 5 bases, with 13 bases between the two germline ends. Looked up from germline, CDR1 is SGHNT and CDR2 is YYREEE (reference sequence). The CDR3 is 13 residues long.

The rearrangement links TRBV9 to TRBJ1-1; 10 nucleotides agree with TRBD1. Trimming at V came to 3 bases and at J to 4 bases, leaving 9 bases not matched to a gene. There are 16 residues in the CDR3. Germline V gene sequence: CDR1 SGDLS, CDR2 YYNGEE. CDR3 protein: CASSAHSGTGVTEAFF. The CDR3 DNA sequence: TGTGCCAGCAGCGCCCATTCCGGGACAGGGGTCACTGAAGCTTTCTTT.

The J gene is TRBJ1-5, the V gene TRBV18; D might be TRBD1 (6 bases). The germline gives CDR1 KGHSH, CDR2 LQKENI. Trimming shortened V by 0 bases and J by 7 bases, and 19 bases separated the two germline ends. The CDR3 contains 17 residues. The CDR3 DNA sequence: TGTGCCAGCTCACCACCGGGGGCCTCAGGGAGTAGACAGCCCCAGCATTTT. Translating gives CASSPPGASGSRQPQHF.

Here the CDR3 DNA reads TGTGCCAGCAGTTTGGTTGCCGGGACAGCTGGAAACACCATATATTTT. This encodes CASSLVAGTAGNTIYF. The gene calls are TRBV28 and TRBJ1-3; 7 positions match TRBD1. In germline, CDR1 is MDHEN, CDR2 SYDVKM. CDR3 length equals 16 residues. V shed 3 bases, J shed 2 bases, and the junction held 7 bases outside the gene matches.

The V and J genes are TRBV7-9 and TRBJ1-2; D call uncertain. V lost 8 bases, J lost 2 bases, and 12 bases lay in between. The CDR3 loop spans 13 amino acids. Germline CDR1 is SEHNR and CDR2 is FQNEAQ (reference sequence). CDR3 sequence: CASSRTVNYGYTF. The CDR3 DNA sequence: TGTGCCAGCTCAAGGACCGTGAACTATGGCTACACCTTC.

This chain joins TRBV2 and TRBJ1-2, with a weak D call TRBD1 (6 bases). The CDR3 has 13 amino acids. V dropped 8 bases and J dropped 4 bases, with 14 bases sitting between them. Germline CDR1 SNHLY, CDR2 FYNNEI. As DNA, the CDR3 is TGTGCCAGCCAAGGACAGCCGGGCTATGGCTACACCTTC. Translating it yields CASQGQPGYGYTF. The whole variable domain, filled in from reference TRBV2 and TRBJ1-2, reads EPEVTQTPSHQVTQMGQEVILRCVPISNHLYFYWYRQILGQKVEFLVSFYNNEISEKSEIFDDQFSVERPDGSNFTLKIRSTKLEDSAMYFCASQGQPGYGYTFGSGTRLTVV.

This clone was picked up one time. The V call is TRBV5-6, the J call TRBJ2-7; no definite D call. Germline lookup yields CDR1 SGHDT and CDR2 YYEEEE. Trimming pared 0 bases from V and 1 base from J, leaving 2 bases between. This CDR3 contains 12 residues. CDR3: CASSLESYEQYF. The CDR3 bases are TGTGCCAGCAGCTTGGAATCCTACGAGCAGTACTTC.

The rearrangement uses TRBV5-6 and TRBJ1-1, with unresolved D. The V and J ends lost 3 bases and 1 base respectively, with 10 bases between them. The CDR3 totals 14 residues. CDR1 is SGHDT, CDR2 YYEEEE, per germline. The CDR3 spells CASSSAGGNTEAFF. Here the CDR3 DNA reads TGTGCCAGCAGCTCCGCCGGAGGGAACACTGAAGCTTTCTTT.

The gene calls are TRBV5-4 and TRBJ2-3; 15 positions agree with TRBD2. The length of the CDR3 is 16 residues. V shed 4 bases and J 7 bases; nucleotides not matched to a gene: 7. The V gene's germline CDR1 is SGHNT and CDR2 YYREEE (reference sequence). The CDR3 reads CASSTPGTSGRNTQYF. The CDR3 nucleotides read TGTGCCAGCAGCACCCCCGGGACTAGCGGGAGGAATACGCAGTATTTT.

The chain carries TRBV28 and TRBJ2-7, with D perhaps TRBD1 (5 bases). V lost 5 bases and J 2 bases, leaving 7 bases between the germline ends. CDR3 length: 12 residues. The V gene's germline CDR1 is MDHEN and CDR2 SYDVKM. The CDR3 is CASSPTAYEQYF. The CDR3 DNA sequence: TGTGCCAGCAGTCCGACAGCCTACGAGCAGTACTTC.

The chain recombines TRBV6-5 with TRBJ1-5; 8 bases agree with TRBD1. The CDR3 loop spans 15 amino acids. J was trimmed by 9 bases and V by 6 bases; bases with no gene match: 13. CDR1 is MNHEY, CDR2 SVGAGI, per germline. The DNA for the CDR3 is TGTGCCAGCAGCGGACAGGGACTCCCAATGTGGCCCCAGCATTTT. Residues: CASSGQGLPMWPQHF.

This rearrangement joins TRBV6-2 or TRBV6-3 to TRBJ2-7; D not resolved. V was clipped by 2 bases and J by 3 bases, with 8 bases between them. CDR1 is MNHEY and CDR2 is SVGEGT in the germline V gene. CDR3 length: 13 amino acids. The CDR3 protein is CASSYSSSYEQYF. The CDR3 DNA sequence: TGTGCCAGCAGTTACAGTAGCAGCTACGAGCAGTACTTC.

CDR3 DNA: TGTGCCAGCAGCGCCGAGGGGGTGGGCTACACCTTC. This sequence encodes CASSAEGVGYTF. V is TRBV3-1 (or the pseudogene TRBV3-2) and J is TRBJ1-2, with TRBD1 as a possible D gene (6 bases). The CDR3 sequence is 12 residues long. Germline V gene sequence: CDR1 LGHDT, CDR2 YNNKEL (reference sequence). V was clipped by 5 bases and J by 8 bases, with 12 bases between them.

The chain combines TRBV14 with TRBJ2-3; D is unresolved. The CDR3 contains 17 residues. Trimming pared 0 bases from V and 0 bases from J, leaving 13 bases between. Germline V gives CDR1 SGHDN, CDR2 FVKESK. Here the CDR3 DNA reads TGTGCCAGCAGCCAAGATCATAGGAGCCCTAGCACAGATACGCAGTATTTT. This sequence encodes CASSQDHRSPSTDTQYF.

The chain uses TRBV6-4 and TRBJ1-6, with TRBD1 identical over 7 bases. Germline CDR1 and CDR2: MRHNA and SNTAGT. J gave up 3 bases and V 8 bases, and 7 bases lay outside the gene matches. The CDR3 totals 15 residues. The DNA for the CDR3 is TGTGCCAGCCGCCAGACAGGGAACTATAATTCACCCCTCCACTTT. Translating it yields CASRQTGNYNSPLHF.

This chain uses TRBV15 with TRBJ1-3; unclear D gene. V shed 0 bases and J shed 0 bases, with 6 bases lying between them. Germline CDR1 reads LNHNV; CDR2 reads YYDKDF (reference sequence). The CDR3 extends over 15 amino acids. Here the CDR3 reads CATSRDIGSGNTIYF. The DNA for the CDR3 is TGTGCCACCAGCAGAGATATAGGCTCTGGAAACACCATATATTTT.

This chain connects TRBV28 to TRBJ2-2; D tentatively reads TRBD1 or TRBD2 (6 bases each). The CDR3 is made up of 14 amino acids. Germline V gene lookup returns CDR1 MDHEN and CDR2 SYDVKM. V was clipped by 6 bases and J by 1 base, with 9 bases between them. The DNA for the CDR3 is TGTGCCAGCAGGCGGGGACAGAACACCGGGGAGCTGTTTTTT. Its protein product is CASRRGQNTGELFF. Filled out from reference TRBV28 and TRBJ2-2, the complete variable domain reads DVKVTQSSRYLVKRTGEKVFLECVQDMDHENMFWYRQDPGLGLRLIYFSYDVKMKEKGDIPEGYSVSREKKERFSLILESASTNQTSMYLCASRRGQNTGELFFGEGSRLTVL.

The chain links TRBV3-1 (or the pseudogene TRBV3-2) to TRBJ2-2; D is uncertain. Per germline, CDR1 LGHDT and CDR2 YNNKEL (reference sequence). The CDR3 spans 12 residues. The V and J ends lost 4 bases and 6 bases respectively, with 6 bases between them. Here the CDR3 reads CASSPRAGELFF. For the CDR3, the DNA is TGTGCCAGCAGCCCCCGGGCCGGGGAGCTGTTTTTT.

V gene TRBV27 combines with J gene TRBJ1-2, with D perhaps matching TRBD1 (6 bases). Germline CDR1 MNHEY, CDR2 SMNVEV (reference sequence). The ends were cut back, 6 bases at V and 2 bases at J, with 16 bases in the middle. This CDR3 is 15 amino acids long. The CDR3: CASSSDRDRNYGYTF. CDR3 DNA sequence: TGTGCCAGCAGCTCGGACAGAGATAGAAACTATGGCTACACCTTC.

DNA for the CDR3: TGTGCCAGCAGTTACCACGACAGGGACTATGGCTACACCTTC. Amino acid sequence: CASSYHDRDYGYTF. J is TRBJ1-2 and V is TRBV6-5, with 7 nucleotides matching TRBD1. The CDR3 sequence is 14 residues long. V was pared by 2 bases and J by 3 bases, with 3 bases of the junction left unmatched. The germline V gene encodes CDR1 MNHEY and CDR2 SVGAGI.

The chain links TRBV27 to TRBJ2-2; 12 bases line up with TRBD2. The CDR3 is 18 residues long. Trimming took 2 bases from V and 4 from J; bases not matched to a gene: 8. The germline gives CDR1 MNHEY, CDR2 SMNVEV (reference sequence). CDR3 residues: CASSLQILAGGVTGELFF. DNA of the CDR3: TGTGCCAGCAGTTTACAGATACTAGCGGGAGGCGTCACCGGGGAGCTGTTTTTT.

This chain links TRBV2 with TRBJ2-3, with a tentative D call TRBD2 (6 bases). The CDR3 runs 14 residues. Trimming removed 9 bases from V and 0 bases from J, with 13 bases in between. Germline CDR1 reads SNHLY; CDR2 reads FYNNEI. The CDR3 reads CASRPSASTDTQYF. In DNA, the CDR3 is TGTGCCAGTAGACCTAGCGCTAGCACAGATACGCAGTATTTT. The variable domain in full, completed from reference TRBV2 and TRBJ2-3, reads EPEVTQTPSHQVTQMGQEVILRCVPISNHLYFYWYRQILGQKVEFLVSFYNNEISEKSEIFDDQFSVERPDGSNFTLKIRSTKLEDSAMYFCASRPSASTDTQYFGPGTRLTVL.

The V gene is TRBV9, the J gene TRBJ2-2; 10 nucleotides align to TRBD2. The CDR3 is 16 residues long. From germline, CDR1 is SGDLS and CDR2 YYNGEE. The V gene end was trimmed by 0 bases and the J gene end by 9 bases; junction bases not matched to a gene: 8. The CDR3 sequence: CASSVGLAGDHRELFF. The CDR3 nucleotides read TGTGCCAGCAGCGTAGGCCTAGCGGGGGATCACCGGGAGCTGTTTTTT. Together with reference TRBV9 and TRBJ2-2, the CDR3 gives the full variable domain: DSGVTQTPKHLITATGQRVTLRCSPRSGDLSVYWYQQSLDQGLQFLIQYYNGEERAKGNILERFSAQQFPDLHSELNLSSLELGDSALYFCASSVGLAGDHRELFFGEGSRLTVL.

V gene TRBV19 combines with J gene TRBJ1-5; TRBD1 might be the D (6 bases). CDR3 length: 14 residues. V lost 6 bases and J 0 bases, leaving 9 bases between the germline ends. Germline-derived CDR1 and CDR2 are LNHDA and SQIVND (reference sequence). CDR3 nucleotides: TGTGCCAGTAGCGGCAGGGGTAGCAATCAGCCCCAGCATTTT. It translates to CASSGRGSNQPQHF. Full variable domain (remainder filled in from reference TRBV19 and TRBJ1-5): DGGITQSPKYLFRKEGQNVTLSCEQNLNHDAMYWYRQDPGQGLRLIYYSQIVNDFQKGDIAEGYSVSREKKESFPLTVTSAQKNPTAFYLCASSGRGSNQPQHFGDGTRLSIL.

This clone was seen a few times. V gene TRBV28 combines with J gene TRBJ1-2, with 7 nucleotides matching TRBD1. Germline lookup yields CDR1 MDHEN and CDR2 SYDVKM. V shed 6 bases, J shed 5 bases, and the junction held 9 bases outside the gene matches. The CDR3 extends over 14 amino acids. The CDR3 spells CASSQQGQTYGYTF. The CDR3 region has the DNA TGTGCCAGCAGCCAACAGGGACAGACGTATGGCTACACCTTC.

The chain is built from TRBV18 and TRBJ2-7, with 7 nucleotides matching TRBD1. The germline V gene encodes CDR1 KGHSH and CDR2 LQKENI. The CDR3 is 14 amino acids. Trimming cost V 3 bases and J 0 bases; bases outside gene matches: 2. This CDR3 is CASSPGQASYEQYF. The CDR3 DNA reads as TGTGCCAGCTCACCCGGACAGGCCTCCTACGAGCAGTACTTC.

The chain joins TRBV7-9 to TRBJ1-2; TRBD1 is a possible D gene (6 bases). Germline-derived CDR1 and CDR2 are SEHNR and FQNEAQ (reference sequence). The CDR3 length is 12 residues. Trimming removed 4 bases from V and 6 bases from J, with 9 bases in between. The CDR3 reads CASSSPGDGYTF. DNA of the CDR3: TGTGCCAGCAGCTCCCCAGGGGATGGCTACACCTTC.